These 5 T cell receptor beta chains were all obtained from the same sample, sequenced in a study of blood T cell repertoires in COVID-19. Repertoires were generated with immunoSEQ multiplex PCR, while TCRdb's copy carries only in-frame clones and drops some. The table records around 64,000 clones, just over 85% of them present only once. The sequencing input was peripheral blood. Every receptor here comes from a man aged 30 to 39 with acute or convalescent COVID-19.

V gene TRBV21-1 combines with J gene TRBJ2-7; no check of the table's D call, TRBD2, against the DNA was made. TRBV21-1 constitutes a pseudogene. CDR3 length: 16 residues. The CDR3 DNA reads TGTGCCAGCAGCAATGAGAGGCCGGCGCTCTTCTACGAGCAGTACGTC. It codes for CASSNERPALFYEQYV.

V gene TRBV9 combines with J gene TRBJ1-1; D unresolved. Germline CDR1 SGDLS, CDR2 YYNGEE. V lost 2 bases and J lost 5, with 13 bases in between. The CDR3 runs 14 residues. DNA for the CDR3: TGTGCCAGCAGCGTTTACGGGGAGCCAACTGAAGCTTTCTTT. The encoded protein is CASSVYGEPTEAFF.

The J gene is TRBJ1-6, the V gene TRBV18; D possibly corresponds to TRBD1 (6 bases). Germline loops: CDR1 KGHSH, CDR2 LQKENI. The length of the CDR3 is 15 residues. The ends were cut back, 6 bases at V and 7 bases at J, with 16 bases in the middle. This chain's CDR3 is CASSPFVRGNSPLHF. The DNA for the CDR3 is TGTGCCAGCTCCCCATTCGTCAGGGGAAATTCACCCCTCCACTTT.

The genes are TRBV7-7 and TRBJ2-3, with D tentatively TRBD2 (6 bases). The CDR3 has 15 amino acids. The germline gives CDR1 SSHAT, CDR2 FNYEAQ (reference sequence). CDR3 coding DNA: TGTGCTAGCGCGGAAGGACGGGGAGGTACAGATACGCAGTATTTT. Encoded protein: CASAEGRGGTDTQYF.

The chain carries TRBV18 and TRBJ1-1, with a tentative D call TRBD1 (5 bases). The V gene's germline CDR1 is KGHSH and CDR2 LQKENI. CDR3 length equals 15 residues. V lost 5 bases to trimming and J lost 1 base, with 14 bases between them. The CDR3 sequence: CASSSGGATNTEAFF. CDR3 DNA sequence: TGTGCCAGCTCATCCGGTGGGGCTACGAACACTGAAGCTTTCTTT.